This passage covers 24 T cell receptor beta chains from one sample sequenced in a study of shared clonotypes between healthy human individuals. Profiling relied on immunoSEQ multiplex PCR, and the TCRdb table lists in-frame clones only, not all of them. Of some 1,600,000 clones in the sample, 95% to 99% were seen once. What was sequenced was naive CD4+ T cells sorted from blood. Subset indicated: CD45RA+ positively selected. These receptors were collected from a man aged 30 to 39 in good health.

This clone has just one count. The chain recombines TRBV4-3 with TRBJ1-2; D is possibly TRBD1 (6 bases). Germline-derived CDR1 and CDR2 are LGHNA and YSLEER. The ends were cut back, 2 bases at V and 1 base at J, with 11 bases in the middle. CDR3 size: 15 residues. In DNA form, the CDR3 reads TGCGCCAGCAGCCAAAGTACAGGGAATAACTATGGCTACACCTTC. Translated: CASSQSTGNNYGYTF.

This chain connects TRBV13 to TRBJ2-5; D remains ambiguous. V gave up 7 bases and J gave up 1 base, with 13 bases separating them. Germline V lookup: CDR1 PRHDT, CDR2 FYEKMQ (reference sequence). The CDR3 has 14 amino acids. The CDR3 protein is CASTMNRLQETQYF. DNA of the CDR3: TGTGCCAGCACGATGAATCGGCTCCAAGAGACCCAGTACTTC.

The rearrangement links TRBV19 to TRBJ2-1, with D possibly matching TRBD1 (6 bases). The CDR3 is 13 residues long. Germline values: CDR1 LNHDA, CDR2 SQIVND (reference sequence). The V end lost 4 bases, the J end lost 15 bases, and 19 bases lay between the germline ends. CDR3 loop: CASSTQQGQRSFF. The CDR3 coding sequence is TGTGCCAGTAGTACCCAACAGGGTCAGCGTTCGTTCTTC.

This clone has only one observation. The chain has TRBV4-3 and TRBJ2-7, with a weak D call TRBD1 (6 bases). Trimming left V 0 bases short and J 1 base short, with 10 bases between. This CDR3 spans 15 amino acids. CDR1 LGHNA and CDR2 YSLEER come from the germline V gene. Written as DNA, the CDR3 is TGCGCCAGCAGCCAAGAATCCGGGACATCCTACGAGCAGTACTTC. Protein: CASSQESGTSYEQYF.

The chain has TRBV5-3 and TRBJ1-3, with D uncertain. TRBV5-3 is marked as an open reading frame, function uncertain. Trimming stripped 1 base from V and 0 bases from J, with 17 bases between. The CDR3 loop spans 18 amino acids. The CDR3 protein is CARSLIVQVDRSGNTIYF. The CDR3 DNA sequence: TGTGCCAGAAGCTTGATTGTTCAGGTAGACCGCTCTGGAAACACCATATATTTT.

The V call is TRBV20-1, the J call TRBJ2-7; D remains ambiguous. CDR3 length: 11 residues. Germline loops: CDR1 DFQATT, CDR2 SNEGSKA (reference sequence). Trimming stripped 7 bases from V and 4 bases from J, with 11 bases between. The CDR3 nucleotides are TGCAGTGTAGGCTCAAATTACGAGCAGTACTTC. It specifies CSVGSNYEQYF.

The V and J genes are TRBV27 and TRBJ2-3, with 8 bases matching TRBD1. Germline V CDR1 and CDR2: MNHEY, SMNVEV (reference sequence). This CDR3 contains 15 residues. The V and J ends lost 2 bases and 2 bases, in that order; junction bases with no gene match: 3. The CDR3 protein is CASSLQDRVTDTQYF. The CDR3 coding sequence is TGTGCCAGCAGTTTACAGGACAGGGTCACAGATACGCAGTATTTT.

The chain has TRBV29-1 and TRBJ2-1, with D perhaps TRBD2 (6 bases). The CDR3 is 15 residues long. Germline CDR1 SQVTM, CDR2 ANQGSEA. V was shortened by 6 bases and J by 5 bases, with 20 bases between the two germline ends. CDR3 sequence: CSVAKYTGVDNEQFF. CDR3 coding DNA: TGCAGCGTGGCCAAGTATACGGGAGTCGACAATGAGCAGTTCTTC.

Note on this clone: The identical CDR3 is also encoded by other nucleotide sequences in the sample. This chain connects TRBV5-1 to TRBJ2-7; 8 positions agree with TRBD1. V gave up 0 bases and J gave up 2 bases; unmatched junction bases: 4. CDR3 length: 15 amino acids. Germline V gene data show CDR1 as SGHRS and CDR2 as YFSETQ. CDR3 sequence (DNA): TGCGCCAGCAGCTTGGAAGGACAGGGCACCTACGAGCAGTACTTC. Translated, it gives CASSLEGQGTYEQYF. Together with reference TRBV5-1 and TRBJ2-7, the CDR3 gives the full variable domain: KAGVTQTPRYLIKTRGQQVTLSCSPISGHRSVSWYQQTPGQGLQFLFEYFSETQRNKGNFPGRFSGRQFSNSRSEMNVSTLELGDSALYLCASSLEGQGTYEQYFGPGTRLTVT.

CDR3 DNA sequence: TGCGCCAGCAGCTCGGCAGGGCTAACTGGAAACACCATATATTTT. Its translation is CASSSAGLTGNTIYF. The chain employs TRBV5-1 and TRBJ1-3; perhaps TRBD1 as D (5 bases). The CDR3 extends over 15 amino acids. From germline, CDR1 is SGHRS and CDR2 YFSETQ. Trimming left V 3 bases short and J 2 bases short, with 12 bases between.

This clone was seen just once. This chain joins TRBV14 and TRBJ2-7; D is possibly TRBD2 (7 bases). CDR1 is SGHDN and CDR2 is FVKESK in the germline V gene. Between the trimmed V and J ends, which lost 3 bases and 3 bases, there was a span of 12 bases. CDR3 length: 14 amino acids. CDR3 protein: CASSHVRGGYEQYF. CDR3 in DNA: TGTGCCAGCAGCCACGTTAGGGGGGGCTACGAGCAGTACTTC.

The genes are TRBV18 and TRBJ2-3; perhaps TRBD1 as D (6 bases). CDR3 length equals 17 residues. Trimming left V 1 base short and J 0 bases short, with 14 bases between. Per germline, CDR1 KGHSH and CDR2 LQKENI. CDR3 protein: CASSPRLGRGSTDTQYF. In DNA, the CDR3 is TGTGCCAGCTCACCACGATTGGGCAGGGGCAGCACAGATACGCAGTATTTT. Drawing the rest from reference TRBV18 and TRBJ2-3, the complete variable domain is NAGVMQNPRHLVRRRGQEARLRCSPMKGHSHVYWYRQLPEEGLKFMVYLQKENIIDESGMPKERFSAEFPKEGPSILRIQQVVRGDSAAYFCASSPRLGRGSTDTQYFGPGTRLTVL.

V is TRBV5-4 and J is TRBJ2-1; 14 bases agree with TRBD2. The length of the CDR3 is 16 residues. Trimming took 0 bases from V and 6 from J; bases not matched to a gene: 2. Per germline, CDR1 SGHNT and CDR2 YYREEE (reference sequence). CDR3 coding DNA: TGTGCCAGCAGCTTGGCGGGACTAGCGGGAGTCAATGAGCAGTTCTTC. Protein sequence: CASSLAGLAGVNEQFF. Complete variable domain (other parts from reference TRBV5-4 and TRBJ2-1): ETGVTQSPTHLIKTRGQQVTLRCSSQSGHNTVSWYQQALGQGPQFIFQYYREEENGRGNFPPRFSGLQFPNYSSELNVNALELDDSALYLCASSLAGLAGVNEQFFGPGTRLTVL.

This chain links TRBV5-1 with TRBJ1-1; weak D call: TRBD1 (6 bases). Germline CDR1 and CDR2: SGHRS and YFSETQ. This CDR3 contains 13 residues. V gave up 5 bases and J gave up 5 bases, with 13 bases separating them. CDR3 nucleotide sequence: TGCGCCAGCAGTAGTCAGGGGAGGACTGAAGCTTTCTTT. Protein product: CASSSQGRTEAFF.

The rearrangement joins TRBV19 to TRBJ1-1, with D hard to call. V shed 4 bases and J shed 6 bases, with 15 bases lying between them. The CDR3 loop spans 14 amino acids. Germline lookup yields CDR1 LNHDA and CDR2 SQIVND (reference sequence). The chain's CDR3 is CASSSGRSGPEAFF. CDR3 sequence (DNA): TGTGCCAGTAGTAGCGGCCGGAGCGGCCCTGAAGCTTTCTTT.

With regard to this clone: The sample carries other DNA sequences with the same CDR3. The chain carries TRBV27 and TRBJ2-7, with D unresolved. The CDR3 loop spans 13 amino acids. V was trimmed by 0 bases and J by 3 bases, leaving 6 bases between them. Per germline, CDR1 MNHEY and CDR2 SMNVEV (reference sequence). For the CDR3, the DNA is TGTGCCAGCAGTTTATCGGGCAACTACGAGCAGTACTTC. Translated: CASSLSGNYEQYF.

This clone was seen a single time. The gene calls are TRBV5-1 and TRBJ2-5, with no clear D. The CDR3 is 15 residues long. Trimming left V 3 bases short and J 4 bases short, with 16 bases between. Looked up from germline, CDR1 is SGHRS and CDR2 is YFSETQ. DNA of the CDR3: TGCGCCAGCAGCTCCCTCAGTGGCGTACGAGAGACCCAGTACTTC. It yields the protein CASSSLSGVRETQYF.

V gene TRBV5-1 combines with J gene TRBJ2-3; D is unclear. Trimming removed 0 bases at V and 2 bases at J, with 7 bases between. The CDR3 is 14 amino acids. Germline V gene sequence: CDR1 SGHRS, CDR2 YFSETQ. CDR3 in DNA: TGCGCCAGCAGCTTGGTTCAGTTCACAGATACGCAGTATTTT. It encodes CASSLVQFTDTQYF.

The chain has TRBV5-1 and TRBJ2-1; D assignment may be TRBD1 or TRBD2 (5 bases each). This CDR3 is 15 amino acids long. Trimming cost V 0 bases and J 2 bases, with 9 bases left between them. Germline loops: CDR1 SGHRS, CDR2 YFSETQ. Here the CDR3 reads CASSLGGATYNEQFF. The CDR3 coding sequence is TGCGCCAGCAGCTTGGGAGGGGCCACCTACAATGAGCAGTTCTTC.

In nucleotides, the CDR3 is TGTGCCAGCAGTGGGGACAGGGGGCTCACCGGGGAGCTGTTTTTT. Encoded protein: CASSGDRGLTGELFF. The V gene is TRBV2, the J gene TRBJ2-2; 12 bases fit TRBD1. V trimming: 4 bases; J trimming: 4 bases; junction bases outside the gene matches: 1. The CDR3 has 15 amino acids. The germline CDR1 and CDR2 sequences are SNHLY and FYNNEI.

J is TRBJ2-7 and V is TRBV7-8; 8 nucleotides align to TRBD1. This CDR3 comprises 15 residues. Per the germline V gene, CDR1 is SGHVS and CDR2 is FQNEAQ. Trimming at V came to 5 bases and at J to 9 bases, leaving 15 bases not matched to a gene. The CDR3 loop reads CASSPQGARTRGQYF. CDR3 coding DNA: TGTGCCAGCAGCCCCCAGGGGGCTAGAACGAGAGGGCAGTACTTC.

The gene calls are TRBV6-5 and TRBJ2-7; TRBD1 matches 7 bases. Trimming took 7 bases from V and 2 from J; bases not matched to a gene: 8. CDR3 length equals 14 residues. Germline-derived CDR1 and CDR2 are MNHEY and SVGAGI. CDR3 DNA: TGTGCCAGCAATGGGGACAGTCGTCCCTACGAGCAGTACTTC. It translates to CASNGDSRPYEQYF.

This clone showed up just once. The chain recombines TRBV19 with TRBJ2-7; TRBD1 might be the D (6 bases). The germline gives CDR1 LNHDA, CDR2 SQIVND (reference sequence). The length of the CDR3 is 14 residues. The V and J ends lost 5 bases and 2 bases respectively, with 13 bases between them. The chain's CDR3 is CASSVTGNPYEQYF. The CDR3 DNA is TGTGCCAGTAGTGTTACAGGGAACCCCTACGAGCAGTACTTC.

The rearrangement joins TRBV28 to TRBJ1-2; 7 bases are shared with TRBD1. CDR1 and CDR2 (germline): MDHEN, SYDVKM. J gave up 0 bases and V 6 bases, and 4 bases lay outside the gene matches. CDR3 length equals 14 residues. The CDR3 protein is CASRTGPANYGYTF. CDR3 sequence (DNA): TGTGCCAGCAGGACAGGGCCCGCTAACTATGGCTACACCTTC.